What follows describes a single T cell receptor (beta chain). No cognate antigen has been identified for it. Per-base qualities were not stored, and no clone one base away is much larger. Stable hyperthyroidism was defined as no progression to ophthalmopathy within 18 months of follow-up. Hyperthyroidism patients were newly diagnosed, with disease duration under 2 months, and aged 18 to 65 years. Anyone with other autoimmune diseases, uncontrolled infections, pregnancy or lactation was excluded from the study. Diagnosis was based on clinical symptoms, serum thyroxine, TRAb, thyroid ultrasound and orbital computed tomography. Using Ficoll-Paque density gradient centrifugation, PBMCs were isolated from about 9.4 ml of fresh peripheral blood. Trizol reagent was used to extract the total RNA, and its quality was then checked on an Agilent 2100 Bioanalyzer. This entry comes from a study of Graves' ophthalmopathy and Graves' hyperthyroidism listed by TCRdb under 2018. In the study overall: Peripheral blood was collected at initial diagnosis, prior to any treatment. To tell Graves' ophthalmopathy apart from Graves' hyperthyroidism, and to predict which patients would progress to ophthalmopathy, the study relied on TCR beta repertoire signatures. In total, around 140 blood samples were TCR-sequenced: some 40 ophthalmopathy, 80 or so hyperthyroidism and some 17 hyperthyroidism-to-ophthalmopathy patients. To explore V-J signatures that separate ophthalmopathy from hyperthyroidism, a discovery set of about 100 patients was enrolled, consisting of 40 to 45 with ophthalmopathy and around 57 with stable hyperthyroidism. For independent validation, a separate cohort was made up of 18 to 20 hyperthyroidism patients plus 17 patients who later progressed from hyperthyroidism to ophthalmopathy. In about six hyperthyroidism patients, the T-cell repertoire of thyroid tissue was compared with the T-cell repertoire of blood. Once sampling was done, hyperthyroidism patients were given methimazole at a starting dose of 30 mg daily, while ophthalmopathy patients were given high-dose intravenous methylprednisolone. For training and testing, the 100 or so patients in the discovery cohort were randomly divided in a 7:3 ratio. Beyond this particular receptor, the publication reports: Among expanded thyroid clonotypes with frequency above 0.001, most also showed up in blood, which suggests that blood repertoires may reflect the thyroid immune response. Sample size was not predetermined statistically, and investigators were not blinded to group allocation. Ophthalmopathy was separated from stable hyperthyroidism by the 13-signature model with 87.88% sensitivity and around 81% specificity in cross-validation and with 80%/75% in the test set. In validation, the model predicted ophthalmopathy progression with about 71% sensitivity and roughly 72% specificity; about a dozen predicted patients were CT-confirmed with GO in a median of approximately 6.2 months.

For repertoire sequencing, the TCR beta CDR3 regions were amplified from RNA transcripts. HTBI primers and the Qiagen OneStep RT-PCR kit were used in a first-round RT-PCR, which was followed by a second-round multiplex PCR, size selection and purification. Sequencing of the libraries was carried out on an Illumina HiSeq2000 in paired-end mode with 100 bp reads. Processing in the source paper ran as follows. SOAPnuke was used to process the reads, removing any read that contained adapters or uncalled bases, had a mean Phred below 15, or lacked an exact match to the constant primer or identifier. High-quality paired reads were merged with COPE v1.2.5. Clonotypes were defined as unique nucleotide sequences and were aligned to IMGT TRB V, D and J references using MiTCR v1.1. Only V-J combinations with frequency above 0.0001 were analysed, covering 99% to 99.2% of repertoires. A TCR clonal expansion and chaos score per V-J combination was defined as the ratio of F50 clonal expansion to chaos observed in the TCRdist matrix. Welch's t-statistics and random forest were used to narrow the features down to 13 V-J combinations, which were then fed into a naive Bayes classifier. The Morisita-Horn index was used to measure how similar the thyroid and blood repertoires were. TCRdb handled the public reads itself, with Q25 trimming in fastp and clone calling in MiXCR, and kept productive beta chains. Rows are combined by CDR3 protein, so each entry shows the most common genes and DNA. Clone size and V and J calls follow TCRdb, not the original study. The sample table lists roughly 420,000 distinct CDR3 sequences, about 21% of them with a count of one. Roughly 3% of the sample comes from the top ten.

The germline V gene supplies CDR1 SGHAT and CDR2 FQNNGV. The CDR3 measures 17 amino acids from cysteine to phenylalanine. The read is trimmed to its CDR3 DNA, 51 bases read in frame from base 1. V drops 2 bases and J drops 0 bases, leaving 14 bases in between. Sequenced: peripheral blood. This clonotype was obtained from a woman younger than 35 with stable Graves' hyperthyroidism. Donor details come from another sample of the same person, matched by shared clones. The rearranged chain carries TRBV11-2 and TRBJ1-3, with the D gene too uncertain to name. In nucleotides, the sequence is TGTGCCAGCAGCTTATACATCGCCAGCCTCTCTGGAAACACCATATATTTT. Its protein product is CASSLYIASLSGNTIYF.